The sequence of this TCR beta chain was determined in a study of T cells in Graves' hyperthyroidism and ophthalmopathy. Study background: Blood from the periphery was taken at initial diagnosis, before any treatment. Points from the study as a whole: Among thyroid clonotypes expanded above 0.001, most also appeared in blood.

This clonotype was counted at least ten times. Its antigen is unknown. The investigators amplified TCR beta CDR3 regions from RNA transcripts. The study used the HTBI primer set for a first-round RT-PCR of the TCR CDR3. TCRdb redid the calling of the multiplex PCR reads with MiXCR, one entry per CDR3 protein. Among around 700,000 distinct CDR3 sequences listed, roughly a third were seen once. Each diagnosis was grounded in clinical symptoms, serum thyroxine and TRAb, thyroid ultrasound, and orbital computed tomography. This CDR3 is 14 amino acids long. V was cut by 5 bases and J by 4 bases, with 12 bases left in between. Germline V gene sequence: CDR1 SGHVS, CDR2 FNYEAQ.

The receptor comes from a woman aged 40 to 50 with Graves' hyperthyroidism. J is TRBJ1-3 and V is TRBV7-6; unclear D gene. Material: blood. The CDR3 DNA follows: TGTGCCAGCAGCCCCCTGTCTCTGGGAAACACCATATATTTT. It yields the protein CASSPLSLGNTIYF.